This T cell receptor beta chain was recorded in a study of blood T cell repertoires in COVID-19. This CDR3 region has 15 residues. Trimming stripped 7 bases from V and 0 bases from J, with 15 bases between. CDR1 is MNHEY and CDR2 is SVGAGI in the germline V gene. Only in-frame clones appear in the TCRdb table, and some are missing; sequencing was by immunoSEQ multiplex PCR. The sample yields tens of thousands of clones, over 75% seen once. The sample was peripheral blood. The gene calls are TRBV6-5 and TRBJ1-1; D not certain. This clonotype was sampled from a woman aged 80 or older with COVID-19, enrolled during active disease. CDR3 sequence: CASTNGGSLNTEAFF. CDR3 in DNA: TGTGCCAGCACTAACGGTGGGAGTTTGAACACTGAAGCTTTCTTT.